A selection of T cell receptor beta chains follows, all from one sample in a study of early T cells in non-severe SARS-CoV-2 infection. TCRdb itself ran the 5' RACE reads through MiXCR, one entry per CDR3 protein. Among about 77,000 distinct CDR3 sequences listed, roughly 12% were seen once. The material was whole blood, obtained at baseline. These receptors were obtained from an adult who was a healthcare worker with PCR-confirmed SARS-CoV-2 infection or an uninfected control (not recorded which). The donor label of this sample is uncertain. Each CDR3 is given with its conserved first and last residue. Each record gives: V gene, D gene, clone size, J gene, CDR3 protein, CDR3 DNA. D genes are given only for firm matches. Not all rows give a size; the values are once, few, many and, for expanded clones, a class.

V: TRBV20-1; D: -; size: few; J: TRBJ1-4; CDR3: CSARDITGEKLFF; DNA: TGCAGTGCTAGAGACATTACAGGCGAAAAACTGTTTTTT
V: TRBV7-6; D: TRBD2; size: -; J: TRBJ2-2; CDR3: CASTNLMGLANTGELFF; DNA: TGTGCCAGCACCAATCTTATGGGACTAGCGAACACCGGGGAGCTGTTTTTT
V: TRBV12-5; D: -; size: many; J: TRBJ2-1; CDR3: CASGFSRHNEQFF; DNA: TGTGCTAGTGGTTTTAGCCGGCACAATGAGCAGTTCTTC
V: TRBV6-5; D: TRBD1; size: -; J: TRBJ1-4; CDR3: CASSSPNRGREKLFF; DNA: TGTGCCAGCAGTTCCCCAAACAGGGGGCGTGAAAAACTGTTTTTT
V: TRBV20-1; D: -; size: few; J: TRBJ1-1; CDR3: CSARDDVNTEAFF; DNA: TGCAGTGCTAGAGATGACGTGAACACTGAAGCTTTCTTT
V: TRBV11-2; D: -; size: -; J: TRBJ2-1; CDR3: CASNPRGGYNEQFF; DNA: TGTGCCAGCAACCCAAGGGGGGGGTACAATGAGCAGTTCTTC
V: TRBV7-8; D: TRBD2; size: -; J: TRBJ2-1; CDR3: CASSLPTSGGYNEQFF; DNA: TGTGCCAGCAGCTTACCGACTAGCGGGGGTTACAATGAGCAGTTCTTC
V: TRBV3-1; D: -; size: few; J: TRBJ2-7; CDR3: CASSQGKLGNPYEQYF; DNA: TGTGCCAGCAGCCAAGGAAAGCTAGGGAACCCCTACGAGCAGTACTTC
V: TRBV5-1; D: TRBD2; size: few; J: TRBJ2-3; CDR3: CASSLWGGTSTDTQYF; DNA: TGCGCCAGCAGCTTGTGGGGGGGAACAAGCACAGATACGCAGTATTTT
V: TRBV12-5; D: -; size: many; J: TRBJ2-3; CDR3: CASGWGSSTDTQYF; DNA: TGTGCTAGTGGGTGGGGTTCTAGCACAGATACGCAGTATTTT
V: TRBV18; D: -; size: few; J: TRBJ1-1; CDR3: CASLTGLNTEAFF; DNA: TGTGCCAGCTTAACAGGGCTGAACACTGAAGCCTTCTTT
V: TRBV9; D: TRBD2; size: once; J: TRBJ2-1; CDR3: CASSPSGPTNEQFF; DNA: TGTGCCAGCAGCCCTAGCGGGCCGACGAATGAGCAGTTCTTC
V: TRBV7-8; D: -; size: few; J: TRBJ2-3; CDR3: CASSLELAYTDTQYF; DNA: TGTGCCAGCAGCTTAGAACTAGCCTACACAGATACGCAGTATTTT
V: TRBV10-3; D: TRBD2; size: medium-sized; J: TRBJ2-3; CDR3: CAISEGGGTDTQYF; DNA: TGTGCCATCAGCGAAGGCGGGGGGACAGATACGCAGTATTTT
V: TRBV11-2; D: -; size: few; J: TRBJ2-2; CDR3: CASSRSRVNTGELFF; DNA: TGTGCCAGCAGCCGCTCGAGGGTTAACACCGGGGAGCTGTTTTTT
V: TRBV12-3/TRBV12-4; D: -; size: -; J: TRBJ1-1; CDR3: CASSFYGSTEAFF; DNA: TGTGCCAGCAGTTTCTATGGGAGCACTGAAGCTTTCTTT
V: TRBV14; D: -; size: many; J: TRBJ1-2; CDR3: CASSQGGSPNYGYTF; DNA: TGTGCCAGCAGCCAAGGGGGATCTCCTAACTATGGCTACACCTTC
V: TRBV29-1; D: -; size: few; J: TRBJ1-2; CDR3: CSVEEANYGYTF; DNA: TGCAGCGTTGAAGAGGCAAACTATGGCTACACCTTC
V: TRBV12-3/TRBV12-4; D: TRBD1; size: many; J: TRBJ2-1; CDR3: CASTIGQGRGEQFF; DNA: TGTGCCAGCACCATAGGACAGGGTCGGGGTGAGCAGTTCTTC
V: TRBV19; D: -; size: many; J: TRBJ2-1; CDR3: CASSLATSYNEQFF; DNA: TGTGCCAGTAGCTTAGCTACCTCCTACAATGAGCAGTTCTTC
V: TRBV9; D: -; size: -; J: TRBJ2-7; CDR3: CASSATGPYEQYF; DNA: TGTGCCAGCAGCGCCACGGGCCCCTACGAGCAGTACTTC
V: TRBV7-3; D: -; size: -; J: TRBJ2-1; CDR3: CASSLTGSRYNEQFF; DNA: TGTGCCAGCAGCTTGACCGGGAGCAGATACAATGAGCAGTTCTTC
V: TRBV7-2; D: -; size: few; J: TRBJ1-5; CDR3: CASSLGPNNQPQHF; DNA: TGTGCCAGCAGCTTGGGACCCAACAATCAGCCCCAGCATTTT
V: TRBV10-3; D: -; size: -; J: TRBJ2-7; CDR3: CAISEQRAGYEQYF; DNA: TGTGCCATCAGTGAACAGCGGGCAGGCTACGAGCAGTACTTC